This TCR beta chain came from a study of cytomegalovirus exposure and HLA in healthy donors. The PCR used 60 Vbeta and 13 Jbeta primers. The assay was immunoSEQ multiplex PCR, and TCRdb's table has in-frame clones only and misses some. Of more than 95,000 clones in the sample, around 80% were seen once. About this clone itself: Its target is not known.

V was clipped by 5 bases and J by 5 bases; unmatched bases: 4. Germline V lookup: CDR1 ENHRY, CDR2 SYGVKD. The CDR3 has 13 amino acids. Overall study results and limits: Earlier analysis looked at TCR beta V segments, and most were productive about 87% or about 30% of the time.

This clonotype was sampled from a young man in good health and CMV-seronegative. This chain uses TRBV10-3 with TRBJ2-5; TRBD2 matches 8 bases. The sequenced material came from PBMCs. The CDR3: CAISREGGETQYF. The CDR3 nucleotides read TGTGCCATCAGTCGGGAGGGCGGGGAGACCCAGTACTTC.